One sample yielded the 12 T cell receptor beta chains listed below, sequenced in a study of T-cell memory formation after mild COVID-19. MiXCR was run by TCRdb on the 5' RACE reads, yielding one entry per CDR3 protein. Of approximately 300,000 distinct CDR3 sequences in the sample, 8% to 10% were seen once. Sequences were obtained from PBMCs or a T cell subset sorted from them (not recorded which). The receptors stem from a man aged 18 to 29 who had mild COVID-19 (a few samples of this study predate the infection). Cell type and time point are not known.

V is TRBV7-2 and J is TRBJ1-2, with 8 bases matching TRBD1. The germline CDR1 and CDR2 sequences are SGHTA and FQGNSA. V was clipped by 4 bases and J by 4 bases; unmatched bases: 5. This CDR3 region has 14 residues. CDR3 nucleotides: TGTGCCAGCAGCTCGGGACAGGCGAGCTATGGCTACACCTTC. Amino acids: CASSSGQASYGYTF. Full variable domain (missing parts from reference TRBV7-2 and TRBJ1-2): GAGVSQSPSNKVTEKGKDVELRCDPISGHTALYWYRQSLGQGLEFLIYFQGNSAPDKSGLPSDRFSAERTGGSVSTLTIQRTQQEDSAVYLCASSSGQASYGYTFGSGTRLTVV.

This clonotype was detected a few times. The CDR3 here is CASSQEGTRHTDTQYF. CDR3 sequence (DNA): TGTGCCAGCAGCCAAGAGGGGACCCGACACACAGATACGCAGTATTTT. This chain links TRBV4-2 with TRBJ2-3, with D perhaps TRBD1 or TRBD2 (5 bases each). Between the trimmed V and J ends, which lost 0 bases and 2 bases, there was a span of 12 bases. This CDR3 has 16 residues. Germline values: CDR1 LGHNA, CDR2 YNFKEQ.

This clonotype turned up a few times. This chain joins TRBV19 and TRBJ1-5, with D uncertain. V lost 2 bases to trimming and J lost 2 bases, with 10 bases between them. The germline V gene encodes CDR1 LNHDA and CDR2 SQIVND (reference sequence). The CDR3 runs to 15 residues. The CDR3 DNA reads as TGTGCCAGTAGTATATGGGAGGGTGGCAATCAGCCCCAGCATTTT. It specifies CASSIWEGGNQPQHF.

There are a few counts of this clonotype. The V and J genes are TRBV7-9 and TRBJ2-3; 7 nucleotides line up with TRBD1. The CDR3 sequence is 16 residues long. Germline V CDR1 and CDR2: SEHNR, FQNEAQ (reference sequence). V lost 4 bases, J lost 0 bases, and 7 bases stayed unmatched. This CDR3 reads CASSSPRGLSTDTQYF. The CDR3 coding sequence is TGTGCCAGCAGCTCTCCTAGGGGGCTCAGCACAGATACGCAGTATTTT.

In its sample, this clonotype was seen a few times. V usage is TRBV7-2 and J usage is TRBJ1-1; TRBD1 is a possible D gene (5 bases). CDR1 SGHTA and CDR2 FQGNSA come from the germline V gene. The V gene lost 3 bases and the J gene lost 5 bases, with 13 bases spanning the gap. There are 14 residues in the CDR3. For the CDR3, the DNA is TGTGCCAGCAGCTTTGGCCCGGGGCTGACTGAAGCTTTCTTT. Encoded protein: CASSFGPGLTEAFF.

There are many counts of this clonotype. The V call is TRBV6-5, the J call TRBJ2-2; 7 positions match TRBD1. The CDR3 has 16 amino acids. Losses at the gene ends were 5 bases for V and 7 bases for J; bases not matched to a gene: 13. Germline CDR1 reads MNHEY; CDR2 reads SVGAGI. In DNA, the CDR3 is TGTGCCAGCAGTCCAGGGCCAGGGGGTTCCCACGGGGAGCTGTTTTTT. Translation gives CASSPGPGGSHGELFF.

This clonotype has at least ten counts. The DNA of the CDR3 is TGTGCCAGCAGTTTACGCGGGGGGGCTTCCGGGGAGCTGTTTTTT. This translates into CASSLRGGASGELFF. The chain employs TRBV12-3 or TRBV12-4 and TRBJ2-2; the match to TRBD2 covers 9 bases. J was trimmed by 6 bases and V by 2 bases; bases with no gene match: 4. CDR3 length: 15 amino acids.

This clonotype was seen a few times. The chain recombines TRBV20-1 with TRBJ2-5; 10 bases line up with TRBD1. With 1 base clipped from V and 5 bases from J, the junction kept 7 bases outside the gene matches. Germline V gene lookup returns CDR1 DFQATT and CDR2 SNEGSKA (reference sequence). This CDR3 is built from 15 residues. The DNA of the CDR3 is TGCAGTGCTAGAGGGGACAGGGGTAGGGAGGAGACCCAGTACTTC. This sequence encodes CSARGDRGREETQYF.

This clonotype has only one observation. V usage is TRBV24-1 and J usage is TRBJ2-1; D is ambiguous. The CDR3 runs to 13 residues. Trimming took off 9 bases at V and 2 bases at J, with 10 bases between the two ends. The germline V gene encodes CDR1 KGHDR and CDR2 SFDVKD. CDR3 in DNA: TGTGCCACCGAACTGGGCCCCTACAATGAGCAGTTCTTC. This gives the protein CATELGPYNEQFF.

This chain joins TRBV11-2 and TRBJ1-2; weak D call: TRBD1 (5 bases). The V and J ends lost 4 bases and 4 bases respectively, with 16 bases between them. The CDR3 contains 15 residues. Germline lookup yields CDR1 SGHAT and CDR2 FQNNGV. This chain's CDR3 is CASSSDTGTVYGYTF. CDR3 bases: TGTGCCAGCAGCTCCGATACCGGGACGGTCTATGGCTACACCTTC.

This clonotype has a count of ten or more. As DNA, the CDR3 is TGCGCCAGCAGCCCGGGACAGGGCCTATACAATGAGCAGTTCTTC. Amino acids: CASSPGQGLYNEQFF. This chain joins TRBV5-1 and TRBJ2-1; TRBD1 aligns across 9 bases. CDR3 length: 15 amino acids. The V gene's germline CDR1 is SGHRS and CDR2 YFSETQ. With 4 bases clipped from V and 4 bases from J, the junction kept 6 bases outside the gene matches.

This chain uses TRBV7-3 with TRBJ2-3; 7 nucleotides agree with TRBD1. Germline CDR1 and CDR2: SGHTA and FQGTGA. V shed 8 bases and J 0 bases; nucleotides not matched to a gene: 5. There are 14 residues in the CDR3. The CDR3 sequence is CASAKGASTDTQYF. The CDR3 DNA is TGTGCCAGCGCGAAGGGGGCGAGCACAGATACGCAGTATTTT.